One sample yielded the 27 T cell receptor beta chains listed below, sequenced in a study of post-analysis software for immune sequencing data. Findings and caveats of the study: Controls showed lower frequencies than patients for 5 or 6 TRBV segments, and TRBV5-6, TRBV5-1 and TRBV20-1 were among these.

Their recognized antigens are unknown. Each TCR beta cDNA library carried unique molecular identifiers. From the PCR reads, TCRdb called clonotypes with MiXCR, one entry per CDR3 protein. The table has roughly 800,000 distinct CDR3 sequences, roughly 58% seen once. What was sequenced was blood. Source of these receptors: a girl between 5 and 17 years old with multiple sclerosis.

This rearrangement joins TRBV20-1 to TRBJ2-1; weak D call: TRBD2 (5 bases). The V and J ends lost 5 bases and 13 bases respectively, with 27 bases between them. The V gene's germline CDR1 is DFQATT and CDR2 SNEGSKA (reference sequence). The CDR3 loop spans 15 amino acids. This chain's CDR3 is CSAPPRIGGWETQFF. Here the CDR3 DNA reads TGCAGTGCTCCCCCGAGGATAGGAGGTTGGGAGACCCAGTTCTTC.

This rearrangement joins TRBV29-1 to TRBJ1-1; D is ambiguous. In germline, CDR1 is SQVTM, CDR2 ANQGSEA. Trimming removed 8 bases from V and 5 bases from J, with 12 bases in between. The CDR3 length is 11 residues. The chain's CDR3 is CSSSRQTEAFF. The CDR3 bases are TGCAGCTCCTCAAGGCAGACTGAAGCTTTCTTT.

This clonotype was recorded a few times. The chain recombines TRBV5-1 with TRBJ2-3; 12 bases are a match to TRBD2. The CDR3 totals 16 residues. V shed 0 bases and J 4 bases; nucleotides not matched to a gene: 3. CDR1 SGHRS and CDR2 YFSETQ come from the germline V gene. CDR3 nucleotide sequence: TGCGCCAGCAGCTTGGGACTAGCGGGAGAGTCAGATACGCAGTATTTT. Amino acid sequence: CASSLGLAGESDTQYF.

The rearrangement joins TRBV7-8 to TRBJ1-1, with D unresolved. CDR1 is SGHVS, CDR2 FQNEAQ, per germline. The CDR3 has 12 residues. The V end was cut by 6 bases, the J end by 4 bases, with 9 bases between. The CDR3 DNA sequence: TGTGCCAGCAGAGCCCGGGGCACTGAAGCTTTCTTT. Protein: CASRARGTEAFF. The complete variable domain, with remaining parts taken from reference TRBV7-8 and TRBJ1-1, reads GAGVSQSPRYKVAKRGQDVALRCDPISGHVSLFWYQQALGQGPEFLTYFQNEAQLDKSGLPSDRFFAERPEGSVSTLKIQRTQQEDSAVYLCASRARGTEAFFGQGTRLTVV.

The chain employs TRBV7-3 and TRBJ2-2, with a possible D match to TRBD1 (6 bases). Trimming shortened V by 1 base and J by 3 bases, and 12 bases separated the two germline ends. The CDR3 covers 16 residues. Germline CDR1 and CDR2: SGHTA and FQGTGA. The DNA of the CDR3 is TGTGCCAGCAGCTTAAGGAAAGGGGGTTACACCGGGGAGCTGTTTTTT. Amino acid sequence: CASSLRKGGYTGELFF.

This clonotype was picked up a small number of times. V gene TRBV12-3 or TRBV12-4 combines with J gene TRBJ2-7, with D possibly being TRBD2 (6 bases). The ends were cut back, 8 bases at V and 6 bases at J, with 20 bases in the middle. The CDR3 extends over 14 amino acids. CDR3 region: CASQQAHGTLEQYF. As DNA, the CDR3 is TGTGCCAGCCAACAGGCCCACGGGACTCTCGAGCAGTACTTC.

This rearrangement joins TRBV2 to TRBJ2-4; 8 bases align to TRBD1. The DNA end lines up better with TRBJ2-7; the J call may be wrong. The CDR3 sequence is 14 residues long. The germline gives CDR1 SNHLY, CDR2 FYNNEI. The CDR3 loop reads CASSAEQGAYEQYF. Written as DNA, the CDR3 is TGTGCCAGCAGTGCCGAACAGGGGGCCTACGAGCAGTACTTC.

The J gene is TRBJ1-5, the V gene TRBV7-2; 8 bases fit TRBD1. Per germline, CDR1 SGHTA and CDR2 FQGNSA. The CDR3 covers 15 residues. V was clipped by 5 bases and J by 3 bases; unmatched bases: 6. Written as DNA, the CDR3 is TGTGCCAGCAGCCCTGGGACAGGCATCAATCAGCCCCAGCATTTT. Translation: CASSPGTGINQPQHF.

The rearrangement links TRBV20-1 to TRBJ2-7; D could derive from TRBD1 or TRBD2 (6 bases each). Matching the DNA end better, TRBJ2-5 makes the J call doubtful. The length of the CDR3 is 15 residues. The germline CDR1 and CDR2 sequences are DFQATT and SNEGSKA (reference sequence). The DNA for the CDR3 is TGCAGTGCTAGACCCAGCTGGGGGGCGCCGGAGACCCAGTACTTC. Its protein is CSARPSWGAPETQYF.

This clonotype turned up a few times. CDR3 sequence reads: CATSTQTSYEQYF. The CDR3 nucleotides read TGTGCCACCTCGACACAAACCTCCTACGAGCAGTACTTC. The J gene is TRBJ2-7, the V gene TRBV6-5; D uncertain. Germline V gives CDR1 MNHEY, CDR2 SVGAGI. Trimming took off 10 bases at V and 0 bases at J, with 13 bases between the two ends. This CDR3 spans 13 amino acids.

The chain employs TRBV20-1 and TRBJ2-7; TRBD1 agrees at 7 bases. The length of the CDR3 is 14 residues. Germline CDR1 DFQATT, CDR2 SNEGSKA (reference sequence). The V and J ends lost 4 bases and 0 bases, in that order; junction bases with no gene match: 6. The CDR3 loop reads CSANLGQLSYEQYF. The CDR3, as DNA: TGCAGTGCTAACTTGGGACAGCTCTCCTACGAGCAGTACTTC.

V usage is TRBV3-1 and J usage is TRBJ2-4; perhaps TRBD1 as D (6 bases). Germline V gene data show CDR1 as LGHDT and CDR2 as YNNKEL (reference sequence). CDR3 length: 16 amino acids. V lost 6 bases and J 5 bases, leaving 20 bases between the germline ends. The DNA of the CDR3 is TGTGCCAGCAGTAGATTTGGGGGCGCGATCGAAAACATTCAGTACTTC. It yields the protein CASSRFGGAIENIQYF.

This chain connects TRBV4-1 to TRBJ2-3; D is undetermined. V lost 3 bases to trimming and J lost 0 bases, with 4 bases between them. The V gene's germline CDR1 is MGHRA and CDR2 YSYEKL. CDR3 length: 13 residues. In DNA form, the CDR3 reads TGCGCCAGCAGCCACCTGAGCACAGATACGCAGTATTTT. It translates to CASSHLSTDTQYF.

As to this clonotype: An end of the junction does not agree with germline; a read error may underlie this. The gene calls are TRBV4-1 and TRBJ2-1; 9 nucleotides match TRBD2. Germline V CDR1 and CDR2: MGHRA, YSYEKL. CDR3 length: 18 residues. The CDR3 DNA reads TGCGCCAGCAGCCAAGAAGGGAGGACTAGCGCGAACTACGATGAGCAGTTCTTC. It encodes CASSQEGRTSANYDEQFF.

This clonotype was observed many times. V and J are TRBV7-3 and TRBJ2-6; D not certain. The V and J ends lost 5 bases and 1 base respectively, with 3 bases between them. CDR1 and CDR2 from the germline V gene are SGHTA and FQGTGA. The CDR3 sequence is 13 residues long. For the CDR3, the DNA is TGTGCCAGCAGCCAATCTGGGGCCAACGTCCTGACTTTC. As protein: CASSQSGANVLTF.

This rearrangement joins TRBV27 to TRBJ2-5; 9 bases line up with TRBD2. The DNA end is a closer match to TRBJ2-7, so the J assignment may be wrong. The CDR3 is 14 amino acids. Per germline, CDR1 MNHEY and CDR2 SMNVEV (reference sequence). The CDR3 bases are TGTGCCAGCAGTTCCCTAGCGGGACGGCACGAGCAGTACTTC. Translation gives CASSSLAGRHEQYF.

This clonotype was detected a few times. This sequence joins TRBV12-3 or TRBV12-4 and TRBJ2-5, with a possible D match to TRBD2 (6 bases). This CDR3 contains 14 residues. The chain's CDR3 is CASRVLAPGETQYF. The CDR3 DNA is TGTGCGTCAAGAGTACTAGCCCCGGGGGAGACCCAGTACTTC.

This clonotype was seen a few times. The chain carries TRBV29-1 and TRBJ2-7; maybe TRBD1 (5 bases). Germline assignment: CDR1 SQVTM and CDR2 ANQGSEA. The CDR3 contains 12 residues. Trimming shortened V by 3 bases and J by 5 bases, and 11 bases separated the two germline ends. In nucleotides, the CDR3 is TGCAGCGTTGATTACCAGGGTAACGAGCAGTACTTC. It translates to CSVDYQGNEQYF.

The rearrangement links TRBV12-3 or TRBV12-4 to TRBJ1-2; the D is unclear. The CDR3 is made up of 15 amino acids. Trimming removed 2 bases from V and 4 bases from J, with 14 bases in between. The CDR3 nucleotides read TGTGCCAGCAGTTTAAATCCCGGGAGCGGCTATGGCTACACCTTC. Translation gives CASSLNPGSGYGYTF.

V gene TRBV29-1 combines with J gene TRBJ2-1; 11 bases are shared with TRBD2. The V gene's germline CDR1 is SQVTM and CDR2 ANQGSEA. The CDR3 has 16 amino acids. With V trimmed by 4 bases and J by 2 bases, 7 bases remained unmatched. CDR3 coding DNA: TGCAGCGTTGTTATGGGTAGCGGGAGGGCCTACAATGAGCAGTTCTTC. Amino acids: CSVVMGSGRAYNEQFF.

This clonotype was counted only a few times. V usage is TRBV12-3 or TRBV12-4 and J usage is TRBJ2-1; 12 bases map to TRBD2. CDR3 length: 14 residues. J was trimmed by 12 bases and V by 8 bases; bases with no gene match: 11. For the CDR3, the DNA is TGTGCCAGCCGACGGACTAGCGGGGAGACTGGGCAGTTCTTC. This encodes CASRRTSGETGQFF.

This clonotype was seen only once. This chain connects TRBV2 to TRBJ2-1; no firm D call. Trimming removed 3 bases from V and 0 bases from J, with 12 bases in between. There are 16 residues in the CDR3. The germline V gene encodes CDR1 SNHLY and CDR2 FYNNEI. CDR3 in amino acids: CASSELLQSSYNEQFF. CDR3 sequence (DNA): TGTGCCAGCAGTGAGCTCCTACAGAGCTCCTACAATGAGCAGTTCTTC.

The chain is built from TRBV7-2 and TRBJ2-5; D call uncertain. The CDR3 totals 15 residues. Germline V gives CDR1 SGHTA, CDR2 FQGNSA. V gave up 1 base and J gave up 2 bases, with 11 bases separating them. CDR3 bases: TGTGCCAGCAGCTTAGATGGGTTCGCGCAAGAGACCCAGTACTTC. This sequence encodes CASSLDGFAQETQYF.

The V call is TRBV5-1, the J call TRBJ2-7; D perhaps matches TRBD2 (6 bases). Looked up from germline, CDR1 is SGHRS and CDR2 is YFSETQ. V dropped 2 bases and J dropped 1 base, with 19 bases sitting between them. The CDR3 spans 17 residues. The CDR3 here is CASSFLPPTGGSYEQYF. The CDR3 nucleotides read TGCGCCAGCAGCTTTTTGCCCCCGACCGGGGGATCCTACGAGCAGTACTTC.

The chain uses TRBV4-1 and TRBJ2-1; weak D call: TRBD2 (5 bases). The CDR3 is made up of 16 amino acids. The germline V gene has CDR1 MGHRA and CDR2 YSYEKL. Trimming cost V 3 bases and J 0 bases, with 12 bases left between them. The CDR3 sequence is CASSHPERSSYNEQFF. Here the CDR3 DNA reads TGCGCCAGCAGCCATCCTGAGCGGAGCTCCTACAATGAGCAGTTCTTC.

The table lists this clonotype with a few counts. The J gene is TRBJ2-5, the V gene TRBV4-1; 9 bases are shared with TRBD1. Gene TRBJ2-7 matches the end of the DNA better, so the J call may be wrong. The CDR3 is 17 amino acids. Germline lookup yields CDR1 MGHRA and CDR2 YSYEKL. In DNA, the CDR3 is TGCGCCAGCAGCCAGAAGTGGGCACAGGGGGCTCTGAGCGAGCAGTACTTC. Protein: CASSQKWAQGALSEQYF.

This sequence joins TRBV20-1 and TRBJ2-3; TRBD2 aligns across 13 bases. The CDR3 has 15 amino acids. Germline V gene lookup returns CDR1 DFQATT and CDR2 SNEGSKA (reference sequence). Unmatched junction bases numbered 8, after V lost 6 bases and J lost 5 bases. CDR3 sequence: CSAKLAGGRQDTQYF. Here the CDR3 DNA reads TGCAGTGCGAAACTAGCGGGAGGGCGTCAAGATACGCAGTATTTT.